Sequencing of this TCR beta chain was carried out in a study of CD8 T cells in ankylosing spondylitis. Points from the study as a whole: Reported data indicate significant enrichment of disease-linked clones within matched ankylosing spondylitis synovial fluid. Ankylosing spondylitis blood appeared to be characterized by a TCR beta motif of several highly homologous variants.

TCRdb reprocessed the 5' RACE reads via MiXCR and lists one record per CDR3 protein. In the table there are about 390,000 distinct CDR3 sequences, around 20% of which are singletons. After removal of 1 base from V and 7 bases from J, the junction contained 14 bases not matched to a gene. CDR3 length equals 18 residues. Germline V lookup: CDR1 LNHNV, CDR2 YYDKDF (reference sequence). In its sample, this clonotype was seen a few times. The antigen remains undetermined. This TCR was recovered from a male donor with ankylosing spondylitis. What was sequenced was blood, either unsorted or a sorted T cell fraction (not recorded which). V gene TRBV15 combines with J gene TRBJ2-1, with 9 bases lining up with TRBD2. The CDR3 sequence is CATSRGGTIAGAGNEQFF. Written as DNA, the CDR3 is TGTGCCACCAGCAGAGGTGGGACCATAGCGGGAGCTGGGAATGAGCAGTTCTTC.